The rows below give T cell receptor beta chains drawn from one sample of a study of T cell repertoires in cytomegalovirus infection. These receptors have no identified antigens. From the reads, TCRdb called clonotypes with MiXCR, one entry per CDR3 protein. This repertoire shows 90,000 to 120,000 distinct CDR3 sequences, 42% found once; its top ten account for 74%. This specimen was CD8+ T cells from cultured PBMCs, taken from culture after CMV antigen stimulation. The source of these receptors is a human donor in good health (CMV status not recorded). Some clones in this sample may be carry-over from other donors' samples. Each CDR3 is given with its conserved first and last residue. A D gene is named only where the DNA matches it firmly. Not all rows give a size; the values are once, few, many and, for expanded clones, a class.

-	TRBV7-6	TRBJ2-1	-	CASSLVSEQFF	TGTGCCAGCAGCTTAGTCTCGGAGCAGTTCTTC
-	TRBV4-1	TRBJ2-2	few	CASSQAAGELFF	TGCGCCAGCAGCCAAGCCGCCGGGGAGCTGTTTTTT
-	TRBV29-1	TRBJ2-7	-	CSVEMGYEQYF	TGCAGCGTTGAGATGGGCTACGAGCAGTACTTC
TRBD2	TRBV10-3	TRBJ2-2	many	CAISVTSGGLYRNTGELFF	TGTGCCATCAGTGTGACTAGCGGGGGCCTCTACAGAAACACCGGGGAGCTGTTTTTT
-	TRBV5-1	TRBJ2-1	-	CASSLKRVPQNNEQFF	TGCGCCAGCAGCTTAAAGAGGGTTCCCCAGAACAATGAGCAGTTCTTC
TRBD2	TRBV10-2	TRBJ2-2	-	CASSEWGLAGTGELFF	TGCGCCAGCAGTGAGTGGGGACTAGCGGGCACCGGGGAGCTGTTTTTT
-	TRBV7-6	TRBJ2-2	-	CASSLGRERNTGELFF	TGTGCCAGCAGCTTAGGTCGGGAGCGGAACACCGGGGAGCTGTTTTTT
TRBD2	TRBV6-6	TRBJ2-5	-	CASTLSTSGGVETQYF	TGTGCCAGCACCCTGTCGACTAGCGGGGGGGTTGAGACCCAGTACTTC
TRBD1	TRBV12-3/TRBV12-4	TRBJ2-2	many	CASSSRDRGNTGELFF	TGTGCCAGCAGTTCCCGCGACAGGGGAAACACCGGGGAGCTGTTTTTT
TRBD2	TRBV7-6	TRBJ2-7	few	CASSPGRGSSYEQYF	TGTGCCAGCAGCCCCGGGCGGGGGAGCTCCTACGAGCAGTACTTC
TRBD1	TRBV11-2	TRBJ1-4	-	CASSPGQENEKLFF	TGTGCCAGCAGCCCGGGACAGGAGAATGAAAAACTGTTTTTT
-	TRBV7-2	TRBJ1-1	-	CASSPTGLGSTEAFF	TGTGCCAGCAGCCCCACCGGGCTGGGGAGCACTGAAGCTTTCTTT
TRBD1	TRBV12-3/TRBV12-4	TRBJ2-1	-	CASSPPGQTLYNEQFF	TGTGCCAGCAGTCCCCCGGGACAGACCCTTTACAATGAGCAGTTCTTC
TRBD1	TRBV27	TRBJ1-2	few	CASSFRQGVNYGYTF	TGTGCCAGCAGTTTTAGACAGGGGGTAAACTATGGCTACACCTTC
-	TRBV27	TRBJ2-7	-	CASSGSQSSYEQYF	TGTGCCAGCAGTGGCTCACAGAGCTCCTACGAGCAGTACTTC
TRBD1	TRBV7-8	TRBJ1-1	-	CASSPIQGAGTEAFF	TGTGCCAGCAGCCCGATCCAGGGGGCAGGGACTGAAGCTTTCTTT
-	TRBV9	TRBJ1-1	few	CASSRTGNTEAFF	TGTGCCAGCTCCAGGACGGGAAACACTGAAGCTTTCTTT
TRBD1	TRBV7-6	TRBJ2-3	-	CASSSTGEADTQYF	TGTGCCAGCAGTTCGACAGGGGAGGCAGATACGCAGTATTTT
-	TRBV7-8	TRBJ2-6	many	CASQHADYSGANVLTF	TGTGCCAGCCAACATGCAGATTACTCTGGGGCCAACGTCCTGACTTTC
-	TRBV19	TRBJ2-3	-	CASSISGSEDTQYF	TGTGCCAGTAGTATAAGTGGGTCGGAAGATACGCAGTATTTT
-	TRBV6-2/TRBV6-3	TRBJ1-2	-	CASRGAYANYGYTF	TGTGCCAGCAGGGGGGCCTATGCTAACTATGGCTACACCTTC
-	TRBV7-9	TRBJ1-1	many	CASSLLVRGSDTEAFF	TGTGCCAGCAGCCTGCTGGTCAGGGGATCCGACACTGAAGCTTTCTTT
-	TRBV3-1	TRBJ1-3	-	CASSQDRLDSGNTIYF	TGTGCCAGCAGCCAAGATAGACTGGACTCTGGAAACACCATATATTTT